A single sample gave rise to the 14 T cell receptor beta chains below, sequenced in a study of T-cell reconstitution after alpha-beta-depleted transplantation in children. The library targeted TCRbeta and was prepared with unique molecular identifiers. TCRdb used MiXCR to reprocess the PCR reads, holding one entry per CDR3 protein. The data contain fewer than 150,000 distinct CDR3 sequences, about 9.5% of them singletons. The sequencing here drew on PBMCs, mostly from graft donor cells, taken 180 days after TCRalphabeta/CD19-depleted stem cell transplant. Source of these receptors: a girl less than two years old who had a stem cell transplant for combined immunodeficiency, so the T cells may come from the graft donor.

This clonotype was seen more than once but under ten times. The rearrangement joins TRBV7-6 to TRBJ2-1; possibly TRBD2 for D (7 bases). The germline V and J ends were trimmed by 0 bases and 8 bases, with 11 bases remaining between them. Germline V gene lookup returns CDR1 SGHVS and CDR2 FNYEAQ. This CDR3 comprises 14 residues. The CDR3 here is CASSLAGGADEQFF. CDR3 coding DNA: TGTGCCAGCAGCTTAGCGGGGGGGGCGGATGAGCAGTTCTTC.

The V and J genes are TRBV5-1 and TRBJ2-1; D is ambiguous. Per germline, CDR1 SGHRS and CDR2 YFSETQ. Trimming removed 1 base at V and 5 bases at J, with 13 bases between. CDR3 length: 15 residues. The CDR3 sequence is CASSLRYQLNNEQFF. CDR3 nucleotide sequence: TGCGCCAGCAGCTTGAGGTATCAGCTCAACAATGAGCAGTTCTTC.

The J gene is TRBJ2-2, the V gene TRBV20-1; TRBD1 is a possible D gene (6 bases). Trimming stripped 0 bases from V and 1 base from J, with 9 bases between. The CDR3 has 15 residues. CDR1 DFQATT and CDR2 SNEGSKA come from the germline V gene (reference sequence). The CDR3 sequence is CSAREQGQNTGELFF. The CDR3 coding sequence is TGCAGTGCTAGAGAACAGGGTCAGAACACCGGGGAGCTGTTTTTT.

This chain links TRBV6-1 with TRBJ2-7; tentative D call: TRBD1 (5 bases). V lost 6 bases to trimming and J lost 2 bases, with 14 bases between them. Germline V gene sequence: CDR1 MNHNS, CDR2 SASEGT. This CDR3 spans 14 amino acids. CDR3 region: CASSPLTVPYEQYF. CDR3 in DNA: TGTGCCAGCAGCCCCCTGACAGTTCCCTACGAGCAGTACTTC.

This chain connects TRBV29-1 to TRBJ2-7; a possible D gene is TRBD2 (6 bases). Germline assignment: CDR1 SQVTM and CDR2 ANQGSEA. The CDR3 has 12 residues. V was cut by 4 bases and J by 6 bases, with 13 bases left in between. The CDR3 region is CSVAGGSPEQYF. The CDR3, as DNA: TGCAGCGTTGCCGGGGGTAGTCCCGAGCAGTACTTC.

The J gene is TRBJ2-5, the V gene TRBV7-2; 10 bases fit TRBD1. V trimming: 3 bases; J trimming: 2 bases; junction bases outside the gene matches: 6. CDR3 length equals 16 residues. Germline V lookup: CDR1 SGHTA, CDR2 FQGNSA. The CDR3 loop reads CASSFYPDRGQETQYF. As DNA, the CDR3 is TGTGCCAGCAGCTTTTATCCGGACAGGGGGCAAGAGACCCAGTACTTC.

The chain employs TRBV7-3 and TRBJ2-2, with no clear D. Trimming shortened V by 0 bases and J by 7 bases, and 18 bases separated the two germline ends. The CDR3 has 17 residues. Germline lookup yields CDR1 SGHTA and CDR2 FQGTGA. CDR3 DNA sequence: TGTGCCAGCAGCTTAACGGCAGGAGCCAGGCTGAACGGGGAGCTGTTTTTT. It codes for CASSLTAGARLNGELFF.

The chain links TRBV12-3 or TRBV12-4 to TRBJ2-3; D remains unclear. CDR3 size: 13 residues. Trimming took 5 bases from V and 6 from J, leaving 12 bases between them. CDR3 coding DNA: TGTGCCAGCAGTCCCCCTATATCCGATACGCAGTATTTT. Translating gives CASSPPISDTQYF.

The V and J genes are TRBV5-5 and TRBJ1-2, with 11 bases fitting TRBD1. The CDR3 spans 14 residues. The V segment lost 5 bases and the J segment 5 bases; nucleotides outside the gene matches: 5. Germline V gives CDR1 SGHKS, CDR2 YYEKEE (reference sequence). The CDR3 DNA reads TGTGCCAGCAGGCGGGGACAGGGGGATTATGGCTACACCTTC. Amino acids: CASRRGQGDYGYTF.

This clonotype was detected ten times or more. The rearrangement uses TRBV11-2 and TRBJ2-2, with 10 bases identical to TRBD1. Germline V gene sequence: CDR1 SGHAT, CDR2 FQNNGV. V shed 5 bases and J 3 bases; nucleotides not matched to a gene: 6. The CDR3 is 16 amino acids. CDR3 loop: CASSLRTGGYTGELFF. CDR3 nucleotides: TGTGCCAGCAGCCTTCGGACAGGGGGTTACACCGGGGAGCTGTTTTTT.

The chain carries TRBV5-1 and TRBJ2-1; 7 positions agree with TRBD2. The CDR3 contains 14 residues. V was pared by 5 bases and J by 6 bases, with 8 bases of the junction left unmatched. Per the germline V gene, CDR1 is SGHRS and CDR2 is YFSETQ. CDR3 sequence: CASSFSGTPNEQFF. The CDR3 coding sequence is TGCGCCAGCAGTTTCAGCGGGACCCCCAATGAGCAGTTCTTC.

This clonotype was observed a handful of times. V gene TRBV6-2 or TRBV6-3 combines with J gene TRBJ2-7; D possibly corresponds to TRBD2 (6 bases). This CDR3 has 17 amino acids. The V end lost 1 base, the J end lost 5 bases, and 21 bases lay between the germline ends. Germline V gene data show CDR1 as MNHEY and CDR2 as SVGEGT. CDR3 region: CASSYFTGLPAGNEQYF. DNA of the CDR3: TGTGCCAGCAGTTACTTTACCGGACTACCTGCCGGGAACGAGCAGTACTTC.

This clonotype was seen ten or more times. The chain is built from TRBV5-5 and TRBJ2-1; 7 bases line up with TRBD1. The CDR3 has 14 residues. The germline CDR1 and CDR2 sequences are SGHKS and YYEKEE (reference sequence). V lost 4 bases to trimming and J lost 7 bases; unmatched junction nucleotides: 8. This chain's CDR3 is CASSPRTGGNEQFF. The CDR3 DNA is TGTGCCAGCAGCCCTCGGACAGGCGGAAATGAGCAGTTCTTC.

In its sample, this clonotype was seen many times. The chain recombines TRBV11-3 with TRBJ2-2, with 11 nucleotides matching TRBD2. This CDR3 region has 15 residues. The germline gives CDR1 SGHNT, CDR2 YENEEA. Trimming removed 5 bases from V and 4 bases from J; junction bases left unmatched: 3. CDR3 DNA sequence: TGTGCCAGCAGCCTTGGACTAGCGGGCACCGGGGAGCTGTTTTTT. It encodes CASSLGLAGTGELFF.